The source of this T cell receptor (beta chain) is a study of OX40 agonist ivuxolimab in advanced cancers. On the study more broadly: At around 81% male, the cohort had a mean age of 60 years, ranging from about 20 to 79. Prior anti-PD-1, anti-PD-L1 or anti-CTLA-4 therapy was allowed; 40% had some. Three partial responders included one hepatocellular carcinoma patient and two cutaneous melanoma patients.

This clone was seen a single time. Method: immunoSEQ multiplex PCR; TCRdb's copy keeps in-frame clones and lacks some. The sample carries approximately 50,000 clones, around 85% recorded once. V was clipped by 3 bases and J by 4 bases, with 17 bases between them. The CDR3 runs to 16 residues. Germline assignment: CDR1 SGHDN and CDR2 FVKESK. The rearrangement uses TRBV14 and TRBJ2-3; a weak D match, TRBD1 (5 bases). This specimen was CD4+ or CD8+ T cells sorted from blood, taken in a trial of the OX40 agonist ivuxolimab. The receptor comes from an adult with an advanced solid tumor such as melanoma, head and neck, liver or kidney cancer. CDR3 in amino acids: CASSQIPPLGADTQYF. The CDR3 region has the DNA TGTGCCAGCAGCCAGATCCCTCCCCTAGGGGCAGATACGCAGTATTTT.